The next 9 T cell receptor beta chains were all read from a single sample in a study of tumor-infiltrating lymphocytes in primary liver carcinoma. cDNA specific to TCR beta was made from approximately 500 ng of total RNA, with a constant-region primer employed for priming. Three rounds of nested multiplex PCR with slightly modified ARM-PCR produced TCR beta libraries. Investigators reported that the first two PCR rounds, at roughly 10 cycles each, used TRBV1-TRBV30 forward primers with a C-beta reverse primer. Via MiXCR, TCRdb re-called the multiplex PCR reads, giving one row per CDR3 protein. Of some 320,000 distinct CDR3 sequences detected, less than 75% appear once; the ten largest clones hold approximately 9%. Germline DNA was also extracted, while the blood RNA originated from unsorted whole blood. The sample taken for sequencing was peripheral blood. The receptors here all came from a man between 40 and 49 years old with primary liver carcinoma and hepatitis B virus infection.

This chain joins TRBV6-6 and TRBJ2-3; a possible D gene is TRBD2 (5 bases). V was clipped by 6 bases and J by 5 bases, with 24 bases between them. CDR3 length equals 17 residues. Germline V lookup: CDR1 MNHNY, CDR2 SVGAGI (reference sequence). CDR3 sequence (DNA): TGTGCCAGCAGACTTACGGAGGCTAGCAGCCCCATAGATACGCAGTATTTT. Translating it yields CASRLTEASSPIDTQYF.

Worth noting for this clonotype: Sequence at one end of the junction differs from germline and may be a read error. V usage is TRBV5-1 and J usage is TRBJ2-6; D might be TRBD1 (5 bases). Germline CDR1 and CDR2: SGHRS and YFSETQ. CDR3 length: 15 amino acids. In nucleotides, the CDR3 is TGCGCCAGCAGCTCAATGGACCCTGGGGCCACCGTCCTGACTTTC. Amino acid sequence: CASSSMDPGATVLTF.

In its sample, this clonotype was seen many times. V gene TRBV5-6 combines with J gene TRBJ2-1; D possibly corresponds to TRBD1 (6 bases). V lost 4 bases and J 9 bases, leaving 17 bases between the germline ends. The length of the CDR3 is 14 residues. The V gene's germline CDR1 is SGHDT and CDR2 YYEEEE. CDR3 protein: CASSPLLQGSEQFF. CDR3 DNA: TGTGCCAGCAGCCCATTACTACAGGGCAGTGAGCAGTTCTTC.

The gene calls are TRBV24-1 and TRBJ1-1, with D unresolved. CDR1 is KGHDR and CDR2 is SFDVKD in the germline V gene. V gave up 3 bases and J gave up 0 bases, with 7 bases separating them. CDR3 size: 14 residues. The CDR3 spells CATSDGPMNTEAFF. The CDR3 DNA reads as TGTGCCACCAGTGATGGACCGATGAACACTGAAGCTTTCTTT.

Points on this clonotype: A much larger clone sits a single nucleotide away, making a read error possible. This sequence joins TRBV6-5 and TRBJ2-7; D call uncertain. CDR1 MNHEY and CDR2 SVGAGI come from the germline V gene. The length of the CDR3 is 11 residues. The germline V and J ends were trimmed by 7 bases and 6 bases, with 10 bases remaining between them. CDR3 protein: CASIIRGEQYF. CDR3 sequence (DNA): TGTGCCAGCATAATACGAGGCGAGCAGTACTTC.

Details on this clonotype: Its ends do not fully match the called genes, so a read error is possible. The gene calls are TRBV28 and TRBJ2-3; D assignment may be TRBD1 or TRBD2 (5 bases each). The CDR3 sequence is 17 residues long. Germline V lookup: CDR1 MDHEN, CDR2 SYDVKM. The CDR3, as DNA: TGTGTCAGCAGTTTCCAGGGAAAGGGTGCGGGCACGGATACGCAGTATTTT. Amino acid sequence: CVSSFQGKGAGTDTQYF.

To note about this clonotype: This may be a read error, as it is one base from a much larger clone. The V and J genes are TRBV29-1 and TRBJ1-1; D may be TRBD1 (5 bases). This CDR3 is built from 13 residues. Germline values: CDR1 SQVTM, CDR2 ANQGSEA. Trimming took 6 bases from V and 6 from J, leaving 17 bases between them. The CDR3 protein is CSVTRGVGAEAFF. The CDR3 coding sequence is TGCAGCGTGACACGGGGGGTGGGGGCTGAAGCTTTCTTT.

This clonotype came up many times. The genes are TRBV12-3 or TRBV12-4 and TRBJ2-5; D is perhaps TRBD1 (6 bases). The CDR3 is 13 amino acids. The germline V and J ends were trimmed by 6 bases and 5 bases, with 13 bases remaining between them. CDR3 DNA: TGTGCCAGCAGATACAACCAGGGGGAGACCCAGTACTTC. Its protein is CASRYNQGETQYF.

This clonotype came up a few times. The chain links TRBV6-1 to TRBJ2-5; TRBD2 matches 9 bases. CDR3 length: 15 residues. V lost 4 bases to trimming and J lost 1 base; unmatched junction nucleotides: 4. From germline, CDR1 is MNHNS and CDR2 SASEGT. The CDR3 coding sequence is TGTGCCAGCAGTGGGCTAGCGGGGTCCCAAGAGACCCAGTACTTC. Translation: CASSGLAGSQETQYF.